The present T cell receptor (beta chain) was sequenced within a study of cytomegalovirus exposure and HLA in healthy donors. Germline CDR1 is SNHLY and CDR2 is FYNNEI. The CDR3 spans 16 residues. Trimming removed 7 bases from V and 2 bases from J; junction bases left unmatched: 6. It was with 60 Vbeta and 13 Jbeta primers that the PCR ran. Here immunoSEQ multiplex PCR was the method, and the copy in TCRdb shows in-frame clones only, minus some. The repertoire has roughly 130,000 clones, 80% of them found once; the top ten carry 1%. The clonotype was recovered from a man in his forties or fifties in good health and CMV-seronegative. Sequenced material: PBMCs. The rearrangement uses TRBV2 and TRBJ2-6; 9 bases are a match to TRBD1. CDR3 region: CASTLTGGAGANVLTF. For the CDR3, the DNA is TGTGCCAGCACCCTGACAGGGGGTGCTGGGGCCAACGTCCTGACTTTC.